These T cell receptor beta chains were read from a single sample in a study of molecular identifiers for immune sequencing clone quantification. TCRdb fed the PCR reads into MiXCR, producing one record per CDR3 protein. Counted here are 85,000 to 120,000 distinct CDR3 sequences, 30% to 35% occurring once; the ten biggest clones make up 9% to 10%. The sample consisted of naive CD8+ T cells from blood, with Jurkat cell RNA spiked in. These TCRs come from a human donor in good health. Some libraries in this study had Jurkat cell RNA spiked in. CDR3s include the opening cysteine and the closing phenylalanine or tryptophan. A D gene is named only where the DNA matches it firmly. The listing skips clone size in some rows; elsewhere it reads once, few, many or a size class.

D gene: NA
J gene: TRBJ2-1
clone size: NA
V gene: TRBV7-9
CDR3 protein: CASSLAVSYNEQFF
CDR3 DNA: TGTGCCAGCAGCTTAGCGGTCTCCTACAATGAGCAGTTCTTC

D gene: TRBD2
J gene: TRBJ2-7
clone size: NA
V gene: TRBV7-8
CDR3 protein: CASSQPAGGDYEQYF
CDR3 DNA: TGTGCCAGCAGCCAACCAGCGGGAGGGGATTACGAGCAGTACTTC

D gene: NA
J gene: TRBJ1-5
clone size: many
V gene: TRBV28
CDR3 protein: CASSLLPNQPQHF
CDR3 DNA: TGTGCCAGCAGTTTGCTGCCTAATCAGCCCCAGCATTTT

D gene: NA
J gene: TRBJ2-7
clone size: few
V gene: TRBV7-2
CDR3 protein: CASSSLHSYEQYF
CDR3 DNA: TGTGCCAGCAGCTCCTTACACTCCTACGAGCAGTACTTC

D gene: NA
J gene: TRBJ2-7
clone size: many
V gene: TRBV28
CDR3 protein: CASSLGGGLEQYF
CDR3 DNA: TGTGCCAGCAGTTTGGGGGGGGGCCTCGAGCAGTACTTC

D gene: TRBD2
J gene: TRBJ2-3
clone size: few
V gene: TRBV6-5
CDR3 protein: CASSLTSGGADTQYF
CDR3 DNA: TGTGCCAGCAGCTTGACTAGCGGGGGAGCAGATACGCAGTATTTT

D gene: NA
J gene: TRBJ1-5
clone size: few
V gene: TRBV12-5
CDR3 protein: CASGLGVNQPQHF
CDR3 DNA: TGTGCTAGTGGTTTGGGTGTAAATCAGCCCCAGCATTTT

D gene: TRBD1
J gene: TRBJ2-1
clone size: few
V gene: TRBV28
CDR3 protein: CASSPRSGTGGNIWHEQFF
CDR3 DNA: TGTGCCAGCAGTCCAAGATCCGGGACAGGGGGGAACATTTGGCATGAGCAGTTCTTC

D gene: TRBD1
J gene: TRBJ2-7
clone size: few
V gene: TRBV4-1
CDR3 protein: CASSPSPGGSYEQYF
CDR3 DNA: TGCGCCAGCAGCCCCTCTCCAGGGGGCAGCTACGAGCAGTACTTC

D gene: NA
J gene: TRBJ2-7
clone size: many
V gene: TRBV7-2
CDR3 protein: CASSFQLWEQYF
CDR3 DNA: TGTGCCAGCAGCTTTCAGTTGTGGGAGCAGTACTTC

D gene: TRBD2
J gene: TRBJ2-3
clone size: NA
V gene: TRBV15
CDR3 protein: CATSSVAGATDTQYF
CDR3 DNA: TGTGCCACCAGCAGTGTAGCGGGAGCCACAGATACGCAGTATTTT

D gene: NA
J gene: TRBJ2-5
clone size: NA
V gene: TRBV7-9
CDR3 protein: CASSPPRGLLKETQDF
CDR3 DNA: TGTGCCAGCAGCCCGCCAAGGGGACTCCTTAAAGAGACCCAGGACTTC

D gene: TRBD2
J gene: TRBJ2-7
clone size: NA
V gene: TRBV20-1
CDR3 protein: CSARDGSGLAGAYYEQYF
CDR3 DNA: TGCAGTGCTAGAGATGGTTCAGGGCTAGCGGGGGCCTACTACGAGCAGTACTTC

D gene: TRBD2
J gene: TRBJ2-1
clone size: once
V gene: TRBV6-5
CDR3 protein: CASRRTSGRVYEQFF
CDR3 DNA: TGCGCCAGCAGGCGGACTAGCGGGAGGGTGTATGAGCAGTTCTTC

D gene: TRBD2
J gene: TRBJ2-3
clone size: few
V gene: TRBV12-3/TRBV12-4
CDR3 protein: CASRPEGLAVGDTQYF
CDR3 DNA: TGTGCCAGCAGGCCCGAGGGACTAGCGGTAGGAGATACGCAGTATTTT

D gene: NA
J gene: TRBJ2-5
clone size: NA
V gene: TRBV28
CDR3 protein: CASRSQGVDETQYF
CDR3 DNA: TGTGCCAGTAGGTCCCAGGGTGTGGATGAGACCCAGTACTTC

D gene: TRBD1
J gene: TRBJ2-7
clone size: NA
V gene: TRBV12-3/TRBV12-4
CDR3 protein: CASSWTGSNSYEQCF
CDR3 DNA: TGTGCCAGCAGTTGGACAGGGTCGAATTCCTACGAGCAGTGCTTC

D gene: NA
J gene: TRBJ1-1
clone size: few
V gene: TRBV5-8
CDR3 protein: CASSFWGTEAFF
CDR3 DNA: TGTGCCAGCAGCTTCTGGGGCACTGAAGCTTTCTTT

D gene: TRBD1
J gene: TRBJ1-2
clone size: NA
V gene: TRBV4-3
CDR3 protein: CASSQARTGMIYGNTF
CDR3 DNA: TGCGCCAGCAGCCAAGCCCGGACAGGGATGATCTATGGCAACACCTTC

D gene: TRBD1
J gene: TRBJ2-1
clone size: NA
V gene: TRBV6-6
CDR3 protein: CASSLTGGNEQFF
CDR3 DNA: TGTGCCAGCAGTTTGACAGGGGGAAATGAGCAGTTCTTC

D gene: TRBD2
J gene: TRBJ2-3
clone size: NA
V gene: TRBV19
CDR3 protein: CASTPTSGRFDTQYF
CDR3 DNA: TGTGCCAGTACCCCCACTAGCGGGAGATTTGATACGCAGTATTTT

D gene: TRBD2
J gene: TRBJ2-3
clone size: few
V gene: TRBV10-3
CDR3 protein: CAINPAGDSDTQYF
CDR3 DNA: TGTGCCATCAATCCAGCGGGAGATTCAGATACGCAGTATTTT